A selection of T cell receptor beta chains follows, all from one sample in a study of blood T cell repertoires in COVID-19. Repertoires were generated with immunoSEQ multiplex PCR, while TCRdb's copy carries only in-frame clones and drops some. This table has roughly 80,000 clones, approximately 88% appearing once. What was sequenced was peripheral blood. The receptors derive from an elderly woman with acute or convalescent COVID-19. Both conserved end residues are part of each CDR3. The order of the fields is clone size, V gene, D gene, J gene, CDR3 DNA, CDR3 protein. The D gene is left open where the match is weak. Where a row states a size, it is once, few, many or the class of an expanded clone; other rows omit it.

-	TRBV5-1	-	TRBJ1-1	TGCGCCAGCAGCTTGAGGCAGGGCACTGAAGCTTTCTTT	CASSLRQGTEAFF
-	TRBV11-1	-	TRBJ1-1	TGTGCCAGCAGCTCGATATTGGAAGGACTCAACACTGAAGCTTTCTTT	CASSSILEGLNTEAFF
-	TRBV5-1	TRBD1	TRBJ2-7	TGCGCCAGCAGCTTGCACAGGGGGCTCTACGAGCAGTACTTC	CASSLHRGLYEQYF
-	TRBV15	-	TRBJ2-2	TGTGCCACCAGCAGAGATCTAAGCTTTCCCGGGGAGCTGTTTTTT	CATSRDLSFPGELFF
-	TRBV7-2	TRBD1	TRBJ2-3	TGTGCCAGCAGCTCGACAGGGCCCACAGATACGCAGTATTTT	CASSSTGPTDTQYF
-	TRBV18	-	TRBJ2-3	TGTGCCAGCTCACCAGATCGGACAGATACGCAGTATTTT	CASSPDRTDTQYF
-	TRBV7-3	TRBD1	TRBJ2-5	TGTGCCAGCAGCACCCACAGGGGGGAGACCCAGTACTTC	CASSTHRGETQYF
-	TRBV2	-	TRBJ2-7	TGTGCCAGCAGTGTAGAGGGATACGAGCAGTACTTC	CASSVEGYEQYF
-	TRBV7-9	-	TRBJ2-3	TGTGCCAGCAGCTTAGAACTAGTTACAGATACGCAGTATTTT	CASSLELVTDTQYF
once	TRBV7-9	TRBD1	TRBJ1-6	TGTGCCAGCAGCCCGTACAGGGGAAATAATTCACCCCTCCACTTT	CASSPYRGNNSPLHF
-	TRBV14	TRBD2	TRBJ2-6	TGTGCCAGCAGCCAGACTAGCCTTCCCCACTCTGGGGCCAACGTCCTGACTTTC	CASSQTSLPHSGANVLTF
once	TRBV18	-	TRBJ1-6	TGTGCCAGCTCACCACAAGGACAGAGAAATTCACCCCTCCACTTT	CASSPQGQRNSPLHF
-	TRBV6-6	-	TRBJ1-1	TGTGCCAGCAGTCAGCGGGGGAACACTGAAGCTTTCTTT	CASSQRGNTEAFF
-	TRBV4-1	-	TRBJ1-1	TGCGCCAGCAGCCCCTTGGGAGGGCCCACTGAAGCTTTCTTT	CASSPLGGPTEAFF
-	TRBV7-2	TRBD2	TRBJ2-2	TGTGCCAGCCAGCGGGGGGGAAACACCGGGGAGCTGTTTTTT	CASQRGGNTGELFF
-	TRBV19	-	TRBJ1-3	TGTGCCAGTTCTCGGCGTAAGACAGCCCCTGGAAACACCATATATTTT	CASSRRKTAPGNTIYF
-	TRBV7-6	-	TRBJ1-4	TGTGCCAGCAGCTCCAACTCGAGAACTAATGAAAAACTGTTTTTT	CASSSNSRTNEKLFF
-	TRBV30	TRBD1	TRBJ2-7	TGTGCCTGGGGACAGGGGGGTGGCGAGCAGTACTTC	CAWGQGGGEQYF
-	TRBV7-9	-	TRBJ1-2	TGTGCCAGCAGCTTAGCCCTACCCAATGGCTACACCTTC	CASSLALPNGYTF
-	TRBV7-2	TRBD1	TRBJ1-5	TGTGCCAGCAGCCCCAGACAGGGTGGATATGAGCCCCAGCATTTT	CASSPRQGGYEPQHF
once	TRBV19	TRBD1	TRBJ2-7	TGTGCCAGTAGGGTCTCCGGGACAGCCACCTACGAGCAGTACTTC	CASRVSGTATYEQYF
-	TRBV7-6	TRBD1	TRBJ1-3	TGTGCCAGCAGCTCCACCCAGGGGGCCGCGGGAAACACCATATATTTT	CASSSTQGAAGNTIYF
-	TRBV6-5	TRBD1	TRBJ1-1	TGTGCCACCCTAGACAGGGTGAACACTGAAGCTTTCTTT	CATLDRVNTEAFF
once	TRBV4-1	TRBD1	TRBJ2-3	TGCGCCAGCAGCCAACCGGACAGGGACACAGATACGCAGTATTTT	CASSQPDRDTDTQYF
-	TRBV28	-	TRBJ1-2	TGTGCCAGCAGTTTCTTCGGGGAGAACTATGGCTACACCTTC	CASSFFGENYGYTF
-	TRBV7-7	-	TRBJ1-5	TGTGCTAGCAGCTTAACCCGCTCGGAGCCCCAGCATTTT	CASSLTRSEPQHF
-	TRBV5-1	TRBD2	TRBJ2-1	TGCGCCAGCAGCTTGGCCGGGACTAGCGGGTCGGATGAGCAGTTCTTC	CASSLAGTSGSDEQFF
few	TRBV30	-	TRBJ2-2	TGTGCCTGGCACCGGGACTCCCTCACCGGGGAGCTGTTTTTT	CAWHRDSLTGELFF
-	TRBV7-2	-	TRBJ1-1	TGTGCCAGCAGCTTAGGAGGGGGTCCCGAAGAGAGGGCTTTCTTT	CASSLGGGPEERAFF
-	TRBV19	TRBD2	TRBJ2-7	TGTGCCAGTACCCCGGGACGGGGGGGACTTCACTACGAGCAGTACTTC	CASTPGRGGLHYEQYF
-	TRBV6-2/TRBV6-3	-	TRBJ2-3	TGTGCCAGCAGCCGAGGTAACCAACCCGCAGATACGCAGTATTTT	CASSRGNQPADTQYF
-	TRBV5-5	TRBD1	TRBJ1-5	TGTGCCAGCAGCCTGGACAGGGCGCAGCCCCAGCATTTT	CASSLDRAQPQHF
-	TRBV7-3	-	TRBJ2-1	TGTGCCAGCAGCTCTCAGAATGAGCAGTTCTTC	CASSSQNEQFF
once	TRBV7-2	-	TRBJ2-5	TGTGCCAGCAGCTTCCCAGGGAGGCAAGAGACCCAGTACTTC	CASSFPGRQETQYF
-	TRBV3-1/TRBV3-2	TRBD1	TRBJ2-5	TGTGCCAGCAGTCTTTTCTCCGGGACAGGGATTTACCAAGAGACCCAGTACTTC	CASSLFSGTGIYQETQYF
-	TRBV30	-	TRBJ1-1	TGTGCCTGGAGTGTCGGGGACACTGAAGCTTTCTTT	CAWSVGDTEAFF
-	TRBV7-2	-	TRBJ1-1	TGTGCCAGCAGCTCTAACCGAGGCCTCTCCGAGGCTTTCTTT	CASSSNRGLSEAFF
-	TRBV2	-	TRBJ1-1	TGTGCCAGCATTCTGGAGGGGTCCACTGAAGCTTTCTTT	CASILEGSTEAFF
-	TRBV5-1	TRBD2	TRBJ2-2	TGCGCCAGCAGCTTGGTCTTAGCGGGTAACACCGGGGAGCTGTTTTTT	CASSLVLAGNTGELFF
-	TRBV5-6	-	TRBJ2-5	TGTGCCAGCAGCGCTGAGGATGTTGGGGAGACCCAGTACTTC	CASSAEDVGETQYF
-	TRBV6-5	-	TRBJ1-1	TGTGCCAGCATCGGAATCGGGAGGAACACTGAAGCTTTCTTT	CASIGIGRNTEAFF
-	TRBV7-8	-	TRBJ1-1	TGTGCCAGCAGCGCGGACAGAAACACTGAAGCTTTCTTT	CASSADRNTEAFF
-	TRBV6-5	-	TRBJ1-1	TGTGCCAGCAGTTATTTGTCCGCGGGGCGCGGCACTGAAGCTTTCTTT	CASSYLSAGRGTEAFF
-	TRBV6-5	-	TRBJ1-2	TGTGCCAGCAGGAGGGGGGGAGATGGGTATGGCTACACCTTC	CASRRGGDGYGYTF
-	TRBV27	-	TRBJ2-5	TGTGCCAGCAGTTCGCGTTTTACGGAGACCCAGTACTTC	CASSSRFTETQYF
-	TRBV21-1	-	TRBJ2-7	TGTGCCAGCCGCGGGGGACTAGCGGGGGGAAGTACTAACTACGAGCAGTACTTC	CASRGGLAGGSTNYEQYF
-	TRBV24-1	-	TRBJ2-3	TGTGCCACCAGTGATTCCAAGACAGGAACAGATACGCAGTATTTT	CATSDSKTGTDTQYF
-	TRBV27	TRBD2	TRBJ2-3	TGTGCCAGCAGTTTCGCGGGACTAGCGGGGGGTATCGGCACAGATACGCAGTATTTT	CASSFAGLAGGIGTDTQYF
-	TRBV7-8	-	TRBJ1-4	TGTGCCAGCAGCCCGAAGCGGAGGGAAACTAATGAAAAACTGTTTTTT	CASSPKRRETNEKLFF
few	TRBV29-1	-	TRBJ2-7	TGCAGCGTTCGCCGGGACATCAGCTCCTACGAGCAGTACTTC	CSVRRDISSYEQYF
-	TRBV6-5	TRBD1	TRBJ1-3	TGTGCCAGCAGTTATCTCAGGGGGACTGGAAACACCATATATTTT	CASSYLRGTGNTIYF
-	TRBV7-2	-	TRBJ1-6	TGTGCCAGCAGCCCGGGGAACAACAATTCACCCCTCCACTTT	CASSPGNNNSPLHF
-	TRBV30	-	TRBJ2-5	TGTGCCTGTCATACCAGGGGTTCGCCAGAGACCCAGTACTTC	CACHTRGSPETQYF